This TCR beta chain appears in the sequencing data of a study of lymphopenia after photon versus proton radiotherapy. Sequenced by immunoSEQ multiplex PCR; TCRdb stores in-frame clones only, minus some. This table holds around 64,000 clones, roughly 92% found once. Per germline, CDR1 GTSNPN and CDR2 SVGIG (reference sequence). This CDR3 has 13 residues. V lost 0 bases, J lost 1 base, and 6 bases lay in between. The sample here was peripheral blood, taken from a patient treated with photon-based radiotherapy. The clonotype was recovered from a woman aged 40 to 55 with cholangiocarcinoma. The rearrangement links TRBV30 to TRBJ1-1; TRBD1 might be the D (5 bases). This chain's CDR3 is CAWSVQENTEAFF. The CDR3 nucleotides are TGTGCCTGGAGTGTACAGGAGAACACTGAAGCTTTCTTT.